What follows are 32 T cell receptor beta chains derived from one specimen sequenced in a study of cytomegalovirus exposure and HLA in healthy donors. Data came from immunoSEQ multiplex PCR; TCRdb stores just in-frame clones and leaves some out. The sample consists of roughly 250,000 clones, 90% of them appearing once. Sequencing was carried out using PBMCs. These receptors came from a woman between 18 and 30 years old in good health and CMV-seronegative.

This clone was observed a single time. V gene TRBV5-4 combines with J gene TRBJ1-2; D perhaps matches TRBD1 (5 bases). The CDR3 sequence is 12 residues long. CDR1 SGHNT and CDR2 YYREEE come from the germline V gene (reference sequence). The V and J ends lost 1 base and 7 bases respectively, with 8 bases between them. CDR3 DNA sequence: TGTGCCAGCAGCTTGTTAGGGGTTGGCTACACCTTC. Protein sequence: CASSLLGVGYTF.

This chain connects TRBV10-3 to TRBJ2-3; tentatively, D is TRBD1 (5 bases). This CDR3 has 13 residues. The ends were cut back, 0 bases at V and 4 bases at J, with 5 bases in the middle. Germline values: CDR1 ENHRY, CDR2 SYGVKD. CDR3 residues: CAISESGPDTQYF. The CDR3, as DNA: TGTGCCATCAGTGAGTCGGGGCCAGATACGCAGTATTTT.

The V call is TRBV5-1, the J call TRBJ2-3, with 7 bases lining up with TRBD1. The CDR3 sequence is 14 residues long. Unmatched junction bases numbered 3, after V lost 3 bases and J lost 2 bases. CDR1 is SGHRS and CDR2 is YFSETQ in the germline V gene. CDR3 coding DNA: TGCGCCAGCAGCTCGGGACAGACCACAGATACGCAGTATTTT. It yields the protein CASSSGQTTDTQYF. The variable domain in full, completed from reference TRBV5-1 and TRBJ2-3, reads KAGVTQTPRYLIKTRGQQVTLSCSPISGHRSVSWYQQTPGQGLQFLFEYFSETQRNKGNFPGRFSGRQFSNSRSEMNVSTLELGDSALYLCASSSGQTTDTQYFGPGTRLTVL.

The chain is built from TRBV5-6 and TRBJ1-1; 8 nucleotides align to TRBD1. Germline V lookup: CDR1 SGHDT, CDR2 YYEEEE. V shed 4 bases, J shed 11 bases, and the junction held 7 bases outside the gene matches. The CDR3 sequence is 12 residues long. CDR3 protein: CASSPDRDEAFF. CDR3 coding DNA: TGTGCCAGCAGCCCGGACAGGGACGAGGCTTTCTTT.

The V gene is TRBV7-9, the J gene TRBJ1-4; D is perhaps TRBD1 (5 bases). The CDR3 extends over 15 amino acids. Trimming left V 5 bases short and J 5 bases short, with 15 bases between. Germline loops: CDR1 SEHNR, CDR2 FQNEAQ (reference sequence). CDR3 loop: CASSPGEGKNEKLFF. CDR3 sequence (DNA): TGTGCCAGCAGCCCCGGGGAGGGGAAAAATGAAAAACTGTTTTTT.

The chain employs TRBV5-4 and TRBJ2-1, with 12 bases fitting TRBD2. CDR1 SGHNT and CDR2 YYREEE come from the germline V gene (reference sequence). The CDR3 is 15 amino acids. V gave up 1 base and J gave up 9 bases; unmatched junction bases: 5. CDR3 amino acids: CASSLTLAGGSEQFF. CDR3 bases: TGTGCCAGCAGCTTGACCCTAGCGGGGGGGTCTGAGCAGTTCTTC.

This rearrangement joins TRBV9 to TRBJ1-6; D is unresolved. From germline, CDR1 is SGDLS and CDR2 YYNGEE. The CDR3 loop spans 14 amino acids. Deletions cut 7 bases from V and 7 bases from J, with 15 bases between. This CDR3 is CASGFGNGNSPLHF. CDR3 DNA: TGTGCCAGCGGGTTCGGCAACGGGAATTCACCCCTCCACTTT.

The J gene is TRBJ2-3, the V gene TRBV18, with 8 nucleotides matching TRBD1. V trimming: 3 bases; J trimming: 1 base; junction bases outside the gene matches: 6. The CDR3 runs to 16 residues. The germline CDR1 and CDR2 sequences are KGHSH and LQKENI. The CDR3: CASSPIQGVGTDTQYF. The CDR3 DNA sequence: TGTGCCAGCTCACCCATACAGGGGGTCGGCACAGATACGCAGTATTTT.

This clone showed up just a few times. CDR3 coding DNA: TGTGCCAGTAGTATGACAGGGGCGGACGAGCAGTACTTC. Translated, it gives CASSMTGADEQYF. The chain carries TRBV19 and TRBJ2-7; 8 positions match TRBD1. Germline V gene lookup returns CDR1 LNHDA and CDR2 SQIVND (reference sequence). With V trimmed by 3 bases and J by 5 bases, 3 bases remained unmatched. The CDR3 is made up of 13 amino acids.

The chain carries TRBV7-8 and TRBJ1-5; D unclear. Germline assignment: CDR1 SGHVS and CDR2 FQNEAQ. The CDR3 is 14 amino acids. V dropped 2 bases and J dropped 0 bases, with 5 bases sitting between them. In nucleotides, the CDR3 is TGTGCCAGCAGCTTACAGGTTAGCAATCAGCCCCAGCATTTT. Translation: CASSLQVSNQPQHF.

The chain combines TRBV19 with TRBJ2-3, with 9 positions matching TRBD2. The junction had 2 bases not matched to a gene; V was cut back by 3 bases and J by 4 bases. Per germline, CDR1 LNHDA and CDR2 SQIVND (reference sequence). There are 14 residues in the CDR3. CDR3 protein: CASSMLAGPDTQYF. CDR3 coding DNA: TGTGCCAGTAGTATGCTAGCGGGACCAGATACGCAGTATTTT.

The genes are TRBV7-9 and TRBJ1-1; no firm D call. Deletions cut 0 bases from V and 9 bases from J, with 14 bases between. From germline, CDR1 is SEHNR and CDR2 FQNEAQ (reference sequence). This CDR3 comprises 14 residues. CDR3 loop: CASSLARQGNKAFF. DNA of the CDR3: TGTGCCAGCAGCTTAGCCCGACAAGGCAACAAAGCTTTCTTT.

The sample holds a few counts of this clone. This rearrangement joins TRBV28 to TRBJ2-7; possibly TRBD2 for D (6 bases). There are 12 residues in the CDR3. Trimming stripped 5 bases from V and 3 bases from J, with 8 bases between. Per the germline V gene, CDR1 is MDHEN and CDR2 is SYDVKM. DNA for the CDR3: TGTGCCAGCAGTCAGGAGGGCTACGAGCAGTACGTC. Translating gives CASSQEGYEQYV.

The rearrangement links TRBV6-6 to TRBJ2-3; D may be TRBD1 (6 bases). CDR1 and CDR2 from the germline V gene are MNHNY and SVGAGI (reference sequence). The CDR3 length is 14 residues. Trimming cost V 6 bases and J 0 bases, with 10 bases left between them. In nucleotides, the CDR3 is TGTGCCAGCAGCGTGGACAGAAGCACAGATACGCAGTATTTT. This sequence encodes CASSVDRSTDTQYF.

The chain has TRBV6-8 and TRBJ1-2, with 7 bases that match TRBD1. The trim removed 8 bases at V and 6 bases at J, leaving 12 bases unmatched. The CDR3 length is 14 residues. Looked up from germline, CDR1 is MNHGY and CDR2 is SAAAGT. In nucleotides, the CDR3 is TGTGCCAGCTTAACAGGGGCGTCGAATAATGGCTACACCTTC. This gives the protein CASLTGASNNGYTF.

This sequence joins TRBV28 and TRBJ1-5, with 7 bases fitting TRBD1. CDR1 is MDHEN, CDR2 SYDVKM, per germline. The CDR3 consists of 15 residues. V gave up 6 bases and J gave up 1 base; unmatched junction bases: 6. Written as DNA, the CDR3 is TGTGCCAGCAGACCTCAGGGGGGAAGCAATCAGCCCCAGCATTTT. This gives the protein CASRPQGGSNQPQHF.

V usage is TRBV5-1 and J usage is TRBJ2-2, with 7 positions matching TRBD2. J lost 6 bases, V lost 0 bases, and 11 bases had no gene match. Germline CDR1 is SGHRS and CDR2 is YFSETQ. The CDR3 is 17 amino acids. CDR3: CASSLGPERGLSGELFF. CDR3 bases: TGCGCCAGCAGCTTGGGACCTGAGCGGGGTTTGTCCGGGGAGCTGTTTTTT.

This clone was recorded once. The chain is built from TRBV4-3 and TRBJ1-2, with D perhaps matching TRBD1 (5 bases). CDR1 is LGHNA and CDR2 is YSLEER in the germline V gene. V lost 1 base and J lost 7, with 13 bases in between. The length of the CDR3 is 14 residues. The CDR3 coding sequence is TGCGCCAGCAGCCAAGGGAGGGGCGCGTCTGGCTACACCTTC. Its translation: CASSQGRGASGYTF.

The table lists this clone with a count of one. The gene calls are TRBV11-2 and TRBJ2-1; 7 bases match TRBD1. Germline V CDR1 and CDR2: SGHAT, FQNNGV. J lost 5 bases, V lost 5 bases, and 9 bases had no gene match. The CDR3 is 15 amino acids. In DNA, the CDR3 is TGTGCCAGCAGCCGACGACAGGGTGTGAACAATGAGCAGTTCTTC. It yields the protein CASSRRQGVNNEQFF.

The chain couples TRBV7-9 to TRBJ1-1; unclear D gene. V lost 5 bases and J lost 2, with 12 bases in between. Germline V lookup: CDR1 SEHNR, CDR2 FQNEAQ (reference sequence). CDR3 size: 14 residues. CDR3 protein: CASSLHGENTEAFF. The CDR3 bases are TGTGCCAGCAGCCTTCACGGGGAAAACACTGAAGCTTTCTTT.

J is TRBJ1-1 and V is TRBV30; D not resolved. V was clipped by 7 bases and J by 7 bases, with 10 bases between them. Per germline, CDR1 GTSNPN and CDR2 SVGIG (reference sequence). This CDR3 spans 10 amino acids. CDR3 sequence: CASGELEAFF. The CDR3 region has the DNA TGTGCCTCCGGGGAACTTGAAGCTTTCTTT.

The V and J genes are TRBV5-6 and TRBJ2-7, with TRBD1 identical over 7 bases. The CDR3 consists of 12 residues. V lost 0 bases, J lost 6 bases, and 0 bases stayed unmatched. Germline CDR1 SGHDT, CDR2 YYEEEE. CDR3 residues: CASSLGQGEQYV. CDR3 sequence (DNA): TGTGCCAGCAGCTTGGGACAGGGCGAGCAGTACGTC.

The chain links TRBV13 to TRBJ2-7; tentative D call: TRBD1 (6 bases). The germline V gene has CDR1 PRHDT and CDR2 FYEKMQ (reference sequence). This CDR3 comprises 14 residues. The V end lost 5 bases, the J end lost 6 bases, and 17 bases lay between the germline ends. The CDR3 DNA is TGTGCCAGCAGCGAACAACAGGGAGAGTCCGAGCAGTACTTC. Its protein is CASSEQQGESEQYF.

The chain's CDR3 is CASSQLSGMNTEAFF. The CDR3 DNA is TGCGCCAGCAGCCAACTTTCAGGAATGAACACTGAAGCTTTCTTT. The V gene is TRBV4-1, the J gene TRBJ1-1; no clear D gene. CDR1 is MGHRA, CDR2 YSYEKL, per germline. This CDR3 contains 15 residues. V was trimmed by 2 bases and J by 0 bases, leaving 10 bases between them.

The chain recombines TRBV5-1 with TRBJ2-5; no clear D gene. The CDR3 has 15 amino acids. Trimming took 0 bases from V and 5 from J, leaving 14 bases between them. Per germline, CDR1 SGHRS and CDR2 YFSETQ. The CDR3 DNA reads TGCGCCAGCAGCTTGGGAGCTACAGCCCATGAGACCCAGTACTTC. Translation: CASSLGATAHETQYF.

This chain's CDR3 is CASSERPRGALYNEQFF. CDR3 nucleotide sequence: TGCGCCAGCAGTGAAAGACCGCGGGGGGCTCTATACAATGAGCAGTTCTTC. V usage is TRBV10-1 and J usage is TRBJ2-1, with TRBD2 matching 8 bases. J lost 4 bases, V lost 3 bases, and 11 bases had no gene match. The germline V gene encodes CDR1 WNHNN and CDR2 SYGVQD (reference sequence). CDR3 size: 17 residues.

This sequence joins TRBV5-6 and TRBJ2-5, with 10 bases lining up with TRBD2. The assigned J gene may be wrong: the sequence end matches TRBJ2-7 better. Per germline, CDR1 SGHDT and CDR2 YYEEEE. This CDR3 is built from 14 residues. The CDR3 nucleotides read TGTGCCAGCAATCAAGCGGGGGGGGCCTACGAGCAGTACTTC. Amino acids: CASNQAGGAYEQYF.

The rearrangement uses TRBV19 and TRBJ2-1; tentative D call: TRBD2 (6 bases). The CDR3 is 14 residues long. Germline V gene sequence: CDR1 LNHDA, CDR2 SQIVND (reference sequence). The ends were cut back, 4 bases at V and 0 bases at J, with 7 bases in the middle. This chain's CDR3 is CASSRLGSYNEQFF. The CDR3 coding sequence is TGTGCCAGTAGTAGACTAGGCTCCTACAATGAGCAGTTCTTC.

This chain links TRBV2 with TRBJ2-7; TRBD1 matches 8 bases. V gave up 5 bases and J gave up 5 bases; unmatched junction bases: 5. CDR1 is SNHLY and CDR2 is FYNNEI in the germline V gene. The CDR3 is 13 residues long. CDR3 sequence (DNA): TGTGCCAGCAGTAGGACAGGGACTGACGAGCAGTACTTC. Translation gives CASSRTGTDEQYF. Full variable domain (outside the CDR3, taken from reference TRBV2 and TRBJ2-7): EPEVTQTPSHQVTQMGQEVILRCVPISNHLYFYWYRQILGQKVEFLVSFYNNEISEKSEIFDDQFSVERPDGSNFTLKIRSTKLEDSAMYFCASSRTGTDEQYFGPGTRLTVT.

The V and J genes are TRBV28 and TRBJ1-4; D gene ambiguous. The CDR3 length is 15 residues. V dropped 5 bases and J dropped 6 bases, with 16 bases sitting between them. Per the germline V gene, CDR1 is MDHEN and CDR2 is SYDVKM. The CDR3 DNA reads TGTGCCAGCAGTACTACTTTCGGGTGGGATGAAAAACTGTTTTTT. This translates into CASSTTFGWDEKLFF. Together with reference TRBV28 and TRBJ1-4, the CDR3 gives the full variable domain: DVKVTQSSRYLVKRTGEKVFLECVQDMDHENMFWYRQDPGLGLRLIYFSYDVKMKEKGDIPEGYSVSREKKERFSLILESASTNQTSMYLCASSTTFGWDEKLFFGSGTQLSVL.

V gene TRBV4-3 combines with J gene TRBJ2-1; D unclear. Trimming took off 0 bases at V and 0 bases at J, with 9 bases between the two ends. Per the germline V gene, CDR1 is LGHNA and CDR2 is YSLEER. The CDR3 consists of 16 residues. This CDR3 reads CASSQDGGNSYNEQFF. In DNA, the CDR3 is TGCGCCAGCAGCCAAGATGGCGGAAACTCCTACAATGAGCAGTTCTTC.

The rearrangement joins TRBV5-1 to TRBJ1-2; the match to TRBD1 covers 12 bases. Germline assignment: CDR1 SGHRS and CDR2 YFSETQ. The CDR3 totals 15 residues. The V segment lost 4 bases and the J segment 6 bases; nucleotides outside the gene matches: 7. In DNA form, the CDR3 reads TGCGCCAGCAGCCCGGGGACAGGGGGCGCTCATGGCTACACCTTC. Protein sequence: CASSPGTGGAHGYTF.